The 7 T cell receptor beta chains below were found in one sample sequenced in a study of cytomegalovirus exposure and HLA in healthy donors. Sequencing used immunoSEQ multiplex PCR; TCRdb keeps in-frame clones, though not all of them. Seen here are some 120,000 clones, around nine tenths observed once, and the top ten hold 1.4% to 1.5%. The specimen was PBMCs. Every receptor here comes from a man in his thirties or forties in good health and CMV-seronegative.

In nucleotides, the CDR3 is TGTGCCAGCAGCTCCGGCGGGGAGCTGTTTTTT. It is translated as CASSSGGELFF. The V and J genes are TRBV7-3 and TRBJ2-2, with unresolved D. Trimming shortened V by 4 bases and J by 7 bases, and 4 bases separated the two germline ends. The CDR3 is 11 residues long. Per the germline V gene, CDR1 is SGHTA and CDR2 is FQGTGA.

V is TRBV7-2 and J is TRBJ2-7, with a tentative D call TRBD2 (6 bases). The CDR3 spans 14 residues. Germline lookup yields CDR1 SGHTA and CDR2 FQGNSA. The V end was cut by 2 bases, the J end by 3 bases, with 11 bases between. CDR3 nucleotide sequence: TGTGCCAGCAGCTTATTGGGACTGGTCTACGAGCAGTACTTC. As protein: CASSLLGLVYEQYF.

J is TRBJ2-7 and V is TRBV7-9; no firm D call. V lost 3 bases, J lost 2 bases, and 14 bases lay in between. The CDR3 is 15 residues long. The germline V gene has CDR1 SEHNR and CDR2 FQNEAQ (reference sequence). Written as DNA, the CDR3 is TGTGCCAGCAGCTTCCTTGGAGACGTCGCCTACGAGCAGTACTTC. Its translation is CASSFLGDVAYEQYF.

This clone has only one observation. This chain joins TRBV11-2 and TRBJ2-1; TRBD2 might be the D (7 bases). V lost 10 bases, J lost 2 bases, and 18 bases lay in between. This CDR3 has 15 amino acids. Germline V gene sequence: CDR1 SGHAT, CDR2 FQNNGV. CDR3 coding DNA: TGTGCCACCCCCCCTAGGGGGGGACCCTACAATGAGCAGTTCTTC. Its translation: CATPPRGGPYNEQFF.

The chain combines TRBV11-2 with TRBJ2-1; 7 nucleotides align to TRBD2. The V gene's germline CDR1 is SGHAT and CDR2 FQNNGV. The CDR3 has 13 amino acids. V trimming: 6 bases; J trimming: 9 bases; junction bases outside the gene matches: 8. CDR3: CASRAGLEFEQFF. The CDR3 coding sequence is TGTGCCAGCAGAGCCGGACTAGAATTTGAGCAGTTCTTC.

The chain employs TRBV6-1 and TRBJ1-3, with no clear D. V shed 8 bases and J shed 0 bases, with 11 bases lying between them. This CDR3 region has 14 residues. Per germline, CDR1 MNHNS and CDR2 SASEGT. The CDR3 coding sequence is TGTGCCAGCCTTCAAATCTACTCTGGAAACACCATATATTTT. This encodes CASLQIYSGNTIYF.

The chain employs TRBV4-1 and TRBJ1-5, with 8 bases lining up with TRBD1. This CDR3 region has 15 residues. V lost 3 bases to trimming and J lost 3 bases; unmatched junction nucleotides: 4. From germline, CDR1 is MGHRA and CDR2 YSYEKL. The CDR3, as DNA: TGCGCCAGCAGCCAGACAGGGGAATACAATCAGCCCCAGCATTTT. Translating gives CASSQTGEYNQPQHF.